This T cell receptor beta chain derives from a study of blood T cell repertoires in COVID-19. Original methodology: Estimates of nucleated cell counts were drawn from the amplification of reference gene primers. The repertoire was sequenced with immunoSEQ multiplex PCR; TCRdb's copy has only in-frame clones and lacks some. That table supplies the V and J calls and clone size; D and trimming were determined from the DNA. The top ten clones hold about 5.2% of a sample with 250,000 to 400,000 clones, more than 75% of them seen once. Unmatched junction bases numbered 5, after V lost 4 bases and J lost 4 bases. The CDR3 runs 16 residues. From germline, CDR1 is LNHDA and CDR2 SQIVND (reference sequence).

The source is a young woman who had recovered from COVID-19. The chain carries TRBV19 and TRBJ1-6; 9 nucleotides match TRBD1. Sample: PBMCs or T cells enriched from blood (not recorded which). The CDR3 loop reads CASSTRGQGYNSPLHF. The CDR3 DNA follows: TGTGCCAGTAGTACACGGGGACAGGGATATAATTCACCCCTCCACTTT. The full variable domain, completed using reference TRBV19 and TRBJ1-6, is DGGITQSPKYLFRKEGQNVTLSCEQNLNHDAMYWYRQDPGQGLRLIYYSQIVNDFQKGDIAEGYSVSREKKESFPLTVTSAQKNPTAFYLCASSTRGQGYNSPLHFGNGTRLTVT.